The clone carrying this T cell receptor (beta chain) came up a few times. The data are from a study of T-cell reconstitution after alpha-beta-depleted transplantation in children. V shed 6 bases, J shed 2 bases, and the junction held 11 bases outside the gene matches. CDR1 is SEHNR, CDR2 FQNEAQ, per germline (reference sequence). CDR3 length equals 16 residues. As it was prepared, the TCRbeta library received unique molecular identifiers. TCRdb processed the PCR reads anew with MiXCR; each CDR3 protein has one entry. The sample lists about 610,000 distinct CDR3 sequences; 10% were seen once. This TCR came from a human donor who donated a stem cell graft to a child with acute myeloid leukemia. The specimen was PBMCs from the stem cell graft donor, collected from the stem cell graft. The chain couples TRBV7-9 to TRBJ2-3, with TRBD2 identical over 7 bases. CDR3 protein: CASRLRDYRTTDTQYF. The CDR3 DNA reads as TGTGCCAGCAGACTCCGGGACTACCGTACCACAGATACGCAGTATTTT.